This is a list of T cell receptor beta chains from one sample in a study of T cells in Graves' hyperthyroidism and ophthalmopathy. TCRdb reprocessed the multiplex PCR reads with MiXCR, giving one entry per CDR3 protein. The sample has about 49,000 distinct CDR3 sequences, approximately 50% seen once. The source material was peripheral blood or thyroid tissue (not recorded which). The receptor source for this set is a man aged 18 to 30 with Graves' hyperthyroidism. Both conserved end residues are part of each CDR3. The order of the fields is V gene, D gene, clone size, J gene, CDR3 protein, CDR3 DNA. D genes are given only for firm matches. Clone size is not always given. Where it is, it says once, few, many or a class for expanded clones.

v_call: TRBV29-1
d_call: -
clone_size: -
j_call: TRBJ2-7
cdr3_aa: CSVYWTEFSSYEQYF
cdr3_nt: TGCAGCGTTTACTGGACCGAATTTAGCTCCTACGAGCAGTACTTC

v_call: TRBV7-8
d_call: TRBD1
clone_size: -
j_call: TRBJ2-5
cdr3_aa: CASSPAGTGRSETQYF
cdr3_nt: TGTGCCAGCAGCCCCGCCGGGACAGGACGGTCGGAGACCCAGTACTTC

v_call: TRBV7-8
d_call: -
clone_size: -
j_call: TRBJ2-6
cdr3_aa: CASSQDGAANKVAGANVLTF
cdr3_nt: TGCGCCAGCAGCCAAGACGGGGCCGCAAACAAGGTCGCTGGGGCCAACGTCCTGACTTTC

v_call: TRBV11-3
d_call: -
clone_size: -
j_call: TRBJ1-2
cdr3_aa: CASSPRDDYGYTF
cdr3_nt: TGTGCCAGCAGCCCCAGGGACGACTATGGCTACACCTTC

v_call: TRBV10-3
d_call: TRBD2
clone_size: -
j_call: TRBJ2-7
cdr3_aa: CAILSGANEQYF
cdr3_nt: TGTGCCATACTTAGCGGGGCTAACGAGCAGTACTTC

v_call: TRBV4-1
d_call: -
clone_size: few
j_call: TRBJ1-6
cdr3_aa: CASSLRLDNSPLHF
cdr3_nt: TGCGCCAGCAGCCTAAGACTTGATAATTCACCCCTCCACTTT

v_call: TRBV29-1
d_call: TRBD2
clone_size: many
j_call: TRBJ2-7
cdr3_aa: CSVRPGTSGTYEQYF
cdr3_nt: TGCAGCGTGAGGCCCGGGACTAGCGGGACCTACGAGCAGTACTTC

v_call: TRBV9
d_call: -
clone_size: -
j_call: TRBJ2-7
cdr3_aa: CASSAPNARQQYF
cdr3_nt: TGTGCCAGCAGTGCCCCCAACGCGAGGCAGCAGTACTTC

v_call: TRBV5-1
d_call: -
clone_size: few
j_call: TRBJ2-7
cdr3_aa: CARRGRAYEQYF
cdr3_nt: TGCGCCAGACGAGGGCGGGCCTACGAGCAGTACTTC

v_call: TRBV12-3/TRBV12-4
d_call: TRBD2
clone_size: -
j_call: TRBJ2-5
cdr3_aa: CASSPVAGGQETQYF
cdr3_nt: TGTGCCAGCAGTCCCGTAGCGGGAGGGCAAGAGACCCAGTACTTC

v_call: TRBV20-1
d_call: -
clone_size: many
j_call: TRBJ2-5
cdr3_aa: CSASRGVEETQYF
cdr3_nt: TGCAGTGCTAGTCGAGGGGTGGAGGAGACCCAGTACTTC

v_call: TRBV28
d_call: TRBD2
clone_size: -
j_call: TRBJ2-5
cdr3_aa: CASIFMRGASLEETQYF
cdr3_nt: TGTGCCAGCATTTTCATGCGGGGGGCTTCTCTTGAAGAGACCCAGTACTTC

v_call: TRBV7-3
d_call: -
clone_size: few
j_call: TRBJ2-1
cdr3_aa: CASSLSGDNEQFF
cdr3_nt: TGTGCCAGCAGCTTATCAGGGGACAATGAGCAGTTCTTC

v_call: TRBV20-1
d_call: -
clone_size: many
j_call: TRBJ1-2
cdr3_aa: CSASGLQGANYGYTF
cdr3_nt: TGCAGTGCTAGCGGCCTACAGGGAGCTAACTATGGCTACACCTTC

v_call: TRBV5-6
d_call: TRBD2
clone_size: few
j_call: TRBJ2-7
cdr3_aa: CASSFLASGGAYNEQYF
cdr3_nt: TGTGCCAGCAGCTTTCTGGCTAGCGGGGGGGCGTATAACGAGCAGTACTTC

v_call: TRBV15
d_call: TRBD1
clone_size: many
j_call: TRBJ1-1
cdr3_aa: CATSRGLVPGQMNTEAFF
cdr3_nt: TGTGCCACCAGCAGAGGCCTGGTCCCGGGACAGATGAACACTGAAGCTTTCTTT

v_call: TRBV6-5
d_call: -
clone_size: -
j_call: TRBJ1-5
cdr3_aa: CASSQDSANQPQHF
cdr3_nt: TGTGCCAGCAGTCAAGACAGTGCCAATCAGCCCCAGCATTTT

v_call: TRBV27
d_call: TRBD1
clone_size: many
j_call: TRBJ1-4
cdr3_aa: CASSLGDREEKLFF
cdr3_nt: TGTGCCAGCAGTTTAGGGGACAGGGAAGAAAAACTGTTTTTT

v_call: TRBV10-3
d_call: -
clone_size: many
j_call: TRBJ2-5
cdr3_aa: CAISDYQETQYF
cdr3_nt: TGTGCCATCAGTGACTACCAAGAGACCCAGTACTTC

v_call: TRBV29-1
d_call: TRBD1
clone_size: -
j_call: TRBJ2-7
cdr3_aa: CSVLLPGQGVSYEQYF
cdr3_nt: TGCAGCGTGCTCCTTCCGGGACAGGGGGTATCCTACGAGCAGTACTTC

v_call: TRBV10-1
d_call: -
clone_size: -
j_call: TRBJ1-2
cdr3_aa: CASSGSSEANYGYTF
cdr3_nt: TGCGCCAGCAGTGGTTCGAGCGAAGCTAACTATGGCTACACCTTC

v_call: TRBV15
d_call: -
clone_size: -
j_call: TRBJ2-2
cdr3_aa: CATSPKEGSTGELFF
cdr3_nt: TGTGCCACCAGCCCGAAAGAAGGATCCACCGGGGAGCTGTTTTTT

v_call: TRBV7-9
d_call: -
clone_size: -
j_call: TRBJ2-2
cdr3_aa: CASSFPGSRELFF
cdr3_nt: TGTGCCAGCAGCTTCCCGGGGTCCAGGGAGCTGTTTTTT

v_call: TRBV7-6
d_call: -
clone_size: -
j_call: TRBJ1-4
cdr3_aa: CASSFMAGWGEKLFF
cdr3_nt: TGTGCCAGCAGCTTCATGGCAGGGTGGGGTGAAAAACTGTTTTTT

v_call: TRBV2
d_call: -
clone_size: many
j_call: TRBJ2-7
cdr3_aa: CASSGLERGLDEQYF
cdr3_nt: TGTGCCAGCAGTGGGCTTGAACGGGGACTTGACGAGCAGTACTTC

v_call: TRBV20-1
d_call: TRBD1
clone_size: -
j_call: TRBJ2-5
cdr3_aa: CSVQGVIGETQYF
cdr3_nt: TGCAGTGTCCAGGGGGTAATCGGAGAGACCCAGTACTTC

v_call: TRBV5-1
d_call: TRBD2
clone_size: -
j_call: TRBJ2-5
cdr3_aa: CASSPPGTSGGFNTGEYF
cdr3_nt: TGCGCCAGCAGCCCTCCTGGGACTAGCGGGGGCTTTAACACCGGGGAGTACTTC

v_call: TRBV6-5
d_call: -
clone_size: many
j_call: TRBJ2-2
cdr3_aa: CASSHRDRTGELFF
cdr3_nt: TGTGCCAGCAGTCACCGGGACCGCACCGGGGAGCTGTTTTTT

v_call: TRBV6-6
d_call: -
clone_size: many
j_call: TRBJ2-5
cdr3_aa: CASSYSIERETQYF
cdr3_nt: TGTGCCAGCAGTTACTCGATTGAGCGAGAGACCCAGTACTTC

v_call: TRBV10-2
d_call: TRBD1
clone_size: -
j_call: TRBJ2-7
cdr3_aa: CARSKGTGPAEQYF
cdr3_nt: TGCGCCAGGAGCAAAGGGACAGGGCCAGCCGAGCAGTACTTC

v_call: TRBV7-8
d_call: -
clone_size: many
j_call: TRBJ2-3
cdr3_aa: CASSLDRFTDTQYF
cdr3_nt: TGTGCCAGCAGCCTGGACAGATTCACAGATACGCAGTATTTT

v_call: TRBV10-3
d_call: -
clone_size: -
j_call: TRBJ1-6
cdr3_aa: CAISATGKDSPLHF
cdr3_nt: TGTGCCATCAGTGCAACAGGGAAGGATTCACCCCTCCACTTT

v_call: TRBV11-2
d_call: TRBD1
clone_size: many
j_call: TRBJ1-1
cdr3_aa: CASSFIGNMARGRGSEAFF
cdr3_nt: TGTGCCAGCAGCTTCATAGGTAATATGGCCAGGGGGCGAGGCTCTGAAGCTTTCTTT

v_call: TRBV12-3/TRBV12-4
d_call: -
clone_size: -
j_call: TRBJ1-1
cdr3_aa: CASSLEPGVNTEAFF
cdr3_nt: TGTGCCAGCAGTTTAGAGCCAGGGGTGAACACTGAAGCTTTCTTT

v_call: TRBV20-1
d_call: -
clone_size: -
j_call: TRBJ1-1
cdr3_aa: CSASGNTEAFF
cdr3_nt: TGCAGTGCTAGTGGTAACACTGAAGCTTTCTTT

v_call: TRBV29-1
d_call: TRBD1
clone_size: -
j_call: TRBJ1-2
cdr3_aa: CSVGGRDGYTF
cdr3_nt: TGCAGCGTAGGGGGCAGGGATGGCTACACCTTC

v_call: TRBV28
d_call: TRBD1
clone_size: many
j_call: TRBJ1-1
cdr3_aa: CASSLSRTGETEAFF
cdr3_nt: TGTGCCAGCAGTTTATCAAGGACAGGCGAGACTGAAGCTTTCTTT

v_call: TRBV12-3/TRBV12-4
d_call: TRBD1
clone_size: -
j_call: TRBJ1-6
cdr3_aa: CASRTGTGRSPLHF
cdr3_nt: TGTGCCAGCAGGACCGGGACAGGACGTTCACCCCTCCACTTT

v_call: TRBV20-1
d_call: -
clone_size: -
j_call: TRBJ2-7
cdr3_aa: CSARTPGAPYEQYF
cdr3_nt: TGCAGTGCCAGAACCCCAGGAGCTCCCTACGAGCAGTACTTC

v_call: TRBV20-1
d_call: -
clone_size: -
j_call: TRBJ1-5
cdr3_aa: CSASRGVSNQPQHF
cdr3_nt: TGCAGTGCTAGTCGGGGAGTAAGCAATCAGCCCCAGCATTTT

v_call: TRBV2
d_call: TRBD1
clone_size: -
j_call: TRBJ1-1
cdr3_aa: CASSANSGQMTEAFF
cdr3_nt: TGTGCCAGCAGTGCTAATTCGGGACAGATGACTGAAGCTTTCTTT

v_call: TRBV2
d_call: -
clone_size: -
j_call: TRBJ1-2
cdr3_aa: CASSEGGQDVYGYTF
cdr3_nt: TGTGCCAGCAGTGAAGGGGGGCAAGACGTCTATGGCTACACCTTC

v_call: TRBV4-1
d_call: TRBD1
clone_size: -
j_call: TRBJ1-2
cdr3_aa: CAGSQTDGQGYGYTF
cdr3_nt: TGCGCCGGCAGCCAAACAGACGGACAGGGCTATGGCTACACCTTC

v_call: TRBV5-5
d_call: TRBD1
clone_size: -
j_call: TRBJ1-2
cdr3_aa: CASSLRTGGSGYTF
cdr3_nt: TGTGCCAGCAGCTTAAGGACAGGGGGCTCTGGCTACACCTTC

v_call: TRBV7-3
d_call: -
clone_size: -
j_call: TRBJ2-2
cdr3_aa: CASGHEETGELFF
cdr3_nt: TGTGCCAGCGGGCATGAGGAGACCGGGGAGCTGTTTTTT

v_call: TRBV20-1
d_call: -
clone_size: many
j_call: TRBJ2-7
cdr3_aa: CSASNPFPANRVLHEQYF
cdr3_nt: TGCAGTGCCTCCAATCCATTTCCGGCGAACAGGGTCCTACACGAGCAGTACTTC

v_call: TRBV7-2
d_call: -
clone_size: medium-sized
j_call: TRBJ1-1
cdr3_aa: CASSLVWLNTEAFF
cdr3_nt: TGTGCCAGCAGCTTAGTCTGGCTGAACACTGAAGCTTTCTTT

v_call: TRBV25-1
d_call: TRBD1
clone_size: -
j_call: TRBJ1-1
cdr3_aa: CASSLIAPGQDTEAFF
cdr3_nt: TGTGCCAGCAGTCTCATAGCTCCGGGACAGGACACTGAAGCTTTCTTT

v_call: TRBV5-1
d_call: TRBD1
clone_size: -
j_call: TRBJ1-2
cdr3_aa: CASSAAGTGGLDGYTF
cdr3_nt: TGTGCCAGCAGCGCGGCCGGGACAGGGGGTCTGGATGGCTACACCTTC

v_call: TRBV6-2/TRBV6-3
d_call: -
clone_size: many
j_call: TRBJ1-1
cdr3_aa: CASSYSPRTEAFF
cdr3_nt: TGTGCCAGCAGTTACTCTCCACGCACTGAAGCTTTCTTT

v_call: TRBV19
d_call: -
clone_size: -
j_call: TRBJ1-5
cdr3_aa: CASKLGVKRSNQPQHF
cdr3_nt: TGTGCCAGTAAATTAGGCGTCAAACGAAGCAATCAGCCCCAGCATTTT

v_call: TRBV7-8
d_call: TRBD1
clone_size: -
j_call: TRBJ1-2
cdr3_aa: CASSSGTGIVYGYTF
cdr3_nt: TGTGCCAGCAGTTCCGGGACAGGGATAGTCTATGGCTACACCTTC

v_call: TRBV9
d_call: TRBD1
clone_size: few
j_call: TRBJ1-1
cdr3_aa: CASSGQGNTEAFF
cdr3_nt: TGTGCCAGCAGCGGACAGGGGAACACTGAAGCTTTCTTT

v_call: TRBV20-1
d_call: TRBD2
clone_size: -
j_call: TRBJ2-2
cdr3_aa: CSARSGGGGTGELFF
cdr3_nt: TGCAGTGCTAGATCGGGGGGGGGGGGCACCGGGGAGCTGTTTTTT

v_call: TRBV7-2
d_call: TRBD1
clone_size: -
j_call: TRBJ1-4
cdr3_aa: CASSNRGLNEKLFF
cdr3_nt: TGTGCCAGCAGCAACAGGGGGCTGAATGAAAAACTGTTTTTT